This T cell receptor beta chain was sequenced in a study of tumor-infiltrating lymphocytes in primary liver carcinoma. Background on the study: Patients, male and female, were 30 to 69 years old. The neoplasms were of stage T1-T3 N0M0, with dimensions of roughly 4.2 to 10 cm across. Study findings and constraints: A significantly higher top-250-clone fraction was recorded for tumors than for blood (p = 0.039). Owing to bulk unsorted samples, no comparison was made between CD4+ and CD8+ repertoires.

About this clonotype: The antigen remains unidentified.

The CDR3 is made up of 19 amino acids. V was pared by 2 bases and J by 8 bases, with 15 bases of the junction left unmatched. From 400 to 550 ng total RNA, TCR beta cDNA was generated with a primer in the constant region. Libraries for TCR beta were built through three nested multiplex PCR rounds, which together made up a slightly modified ARM-PCR procedure. In the first two PCR rounds, TRBV1-TRBV30 forward primers were paired with a C-beta reverse primer, and each round lasted approximately 9 cycles. TCRdb used MiXCR to reprocess the multiplex PCR reads, holding one entry per CDR3 protein. The data show 300,000 to 400,000 distinct CDR3 sequences, less than 65% seen once. Extraction also yielded germline DNA, while blood RNA was obtained from unsorted whole blood.

The TCR originated in a man aged 40-55 years with primary liver carcinoma and hepatitis B virus infection. Sequencing was done on a sample of peripheral blood. The rearrangement uses TRBV12-3 or TRBV12-4 and TRBJ2-1; TRBD2 matches 13 bases. The CDR3 region is CASSLSLSTSGRAWHEQFF. CDR3 nucleotide sequence: TGTGCCAGCAGTTTATCGCTAAGTACTAGCGGGAGGGCCTGGCATGAGCAGTTCTTC.